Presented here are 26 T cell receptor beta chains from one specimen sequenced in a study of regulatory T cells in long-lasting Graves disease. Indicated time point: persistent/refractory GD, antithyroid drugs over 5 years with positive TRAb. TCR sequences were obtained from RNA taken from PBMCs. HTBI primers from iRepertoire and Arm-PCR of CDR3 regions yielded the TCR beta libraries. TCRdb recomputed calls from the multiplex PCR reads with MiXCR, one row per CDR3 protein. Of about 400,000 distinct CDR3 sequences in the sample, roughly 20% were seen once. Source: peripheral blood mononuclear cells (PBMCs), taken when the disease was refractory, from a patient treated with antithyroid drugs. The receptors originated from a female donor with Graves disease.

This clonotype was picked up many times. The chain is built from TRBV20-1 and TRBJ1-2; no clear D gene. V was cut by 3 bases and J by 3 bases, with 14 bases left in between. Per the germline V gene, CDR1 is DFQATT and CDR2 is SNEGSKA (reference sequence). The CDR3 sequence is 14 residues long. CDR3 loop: CSARTPLTYYGYTF. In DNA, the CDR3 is TGCAGTGCTAGGACCCCCCTTACGTACTATGGCTACACCTTC.

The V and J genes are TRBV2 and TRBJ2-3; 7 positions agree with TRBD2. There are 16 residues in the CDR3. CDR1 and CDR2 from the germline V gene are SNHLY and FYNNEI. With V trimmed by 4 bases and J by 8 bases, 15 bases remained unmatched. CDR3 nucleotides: TGTGCCAGCAGTGCTCCGTTGGCGGGAGTTCAAGGTACGCAGTATTTT. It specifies CASSAPLAGVQGTQYF. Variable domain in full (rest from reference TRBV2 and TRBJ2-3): EPEVTQTPSHQVTQMGQEVILRCVPISNHLYFYWYRQILGQKVEFLVSFYNNEISEKSEIFDDQFSVERPDGSNFTLKIRSTKLEDSAMYFCASSAPLAGVQGTQYFGPGTRLTVL.

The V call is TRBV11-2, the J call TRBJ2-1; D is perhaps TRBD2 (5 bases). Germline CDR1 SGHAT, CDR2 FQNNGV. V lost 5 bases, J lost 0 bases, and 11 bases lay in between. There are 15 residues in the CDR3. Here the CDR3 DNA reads TGTGCCAGCAGCCGGAGGCCCTTCTCCTACAATGAGCAGTTCTTC. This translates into CASSRRPFSYNEQFF.

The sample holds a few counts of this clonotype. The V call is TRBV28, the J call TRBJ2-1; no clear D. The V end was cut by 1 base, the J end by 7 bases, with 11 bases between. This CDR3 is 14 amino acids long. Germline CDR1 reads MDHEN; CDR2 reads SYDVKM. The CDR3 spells CASSLSAARNEQFF. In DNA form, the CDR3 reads TGTGCCAGCAGTTTATCTGCGGCTAGAAATGAGCAGTTCTTC.

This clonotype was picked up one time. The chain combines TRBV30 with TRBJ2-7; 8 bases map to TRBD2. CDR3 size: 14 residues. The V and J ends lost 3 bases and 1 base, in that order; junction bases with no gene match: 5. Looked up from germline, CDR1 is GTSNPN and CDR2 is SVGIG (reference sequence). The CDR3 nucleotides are TGTGCCTGGAGACAAAGCGGGAGTTCCTACGAGCAGTACTTC. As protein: CAWRQSGSSYEQYF.

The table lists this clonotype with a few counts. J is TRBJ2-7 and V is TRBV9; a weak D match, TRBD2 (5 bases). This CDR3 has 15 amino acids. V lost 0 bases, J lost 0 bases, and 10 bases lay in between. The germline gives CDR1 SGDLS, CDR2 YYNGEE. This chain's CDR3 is CASSVAERGSYEQYF. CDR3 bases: TGTGCCAGCAGCGTAGCGGAACGGGGCTCCTACGAGCAGTACTTC.

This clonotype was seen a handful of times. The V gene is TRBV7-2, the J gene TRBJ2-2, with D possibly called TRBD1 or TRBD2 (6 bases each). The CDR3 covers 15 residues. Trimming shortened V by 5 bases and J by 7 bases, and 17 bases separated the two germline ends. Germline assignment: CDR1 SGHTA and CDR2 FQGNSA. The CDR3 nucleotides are TGTGCCAGCAGCCCACAGGGAGGAGGCATCGGGGAGCTGTTTTTT. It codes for CASSPQGGGIGELFF.

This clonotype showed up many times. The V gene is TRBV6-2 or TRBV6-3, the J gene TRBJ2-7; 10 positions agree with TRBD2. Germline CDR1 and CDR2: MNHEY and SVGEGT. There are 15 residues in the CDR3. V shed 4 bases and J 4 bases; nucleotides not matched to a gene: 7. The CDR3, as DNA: TGTGCCAGCAGTTCACCGGGACTAGCGTCGTACGAGCAGTACTTC. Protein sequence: CASSSPGLASYEQYF.

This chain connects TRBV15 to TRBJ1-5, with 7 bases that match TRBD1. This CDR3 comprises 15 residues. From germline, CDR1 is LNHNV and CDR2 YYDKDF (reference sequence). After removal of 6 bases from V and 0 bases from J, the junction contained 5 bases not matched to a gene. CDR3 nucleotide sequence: TGTGCCACCAGGGGGGGACAGTATAGCAATCAGCCCCAGCATTTT. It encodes CATRGGQYSNQPQHF.

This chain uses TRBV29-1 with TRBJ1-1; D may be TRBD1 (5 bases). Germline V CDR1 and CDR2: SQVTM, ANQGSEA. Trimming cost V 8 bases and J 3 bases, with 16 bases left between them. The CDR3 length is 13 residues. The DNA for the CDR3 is TGCAGCTCTCACGACAGTTGGGACACTGAAGCTTTCTTT. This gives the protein CSSHDSWDTEAFF.

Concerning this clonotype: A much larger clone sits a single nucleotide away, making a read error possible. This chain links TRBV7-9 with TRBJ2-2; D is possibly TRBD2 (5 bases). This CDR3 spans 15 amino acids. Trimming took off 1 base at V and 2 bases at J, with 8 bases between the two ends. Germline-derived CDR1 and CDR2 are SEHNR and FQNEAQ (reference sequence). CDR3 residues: CASSLDGVNTGELFF. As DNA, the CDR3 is TGTGCCAGCAGCTTAGACGGGGTAAACACCGGGGAGCTGTTTTTT.

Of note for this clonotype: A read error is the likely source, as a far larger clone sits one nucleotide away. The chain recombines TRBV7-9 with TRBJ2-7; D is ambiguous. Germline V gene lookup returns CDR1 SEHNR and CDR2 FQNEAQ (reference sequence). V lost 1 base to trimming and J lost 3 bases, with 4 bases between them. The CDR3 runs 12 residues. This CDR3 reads CASSLGYYEQYF. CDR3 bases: TGTGCCAGCAGCTTAGGATACTACGAGCAGTACTTC.

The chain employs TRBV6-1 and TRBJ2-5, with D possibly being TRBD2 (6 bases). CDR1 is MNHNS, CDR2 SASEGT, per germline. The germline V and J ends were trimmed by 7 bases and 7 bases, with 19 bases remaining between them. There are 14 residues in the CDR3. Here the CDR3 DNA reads TGTGCCAGCATGCCTAGCTTGGGGCGGGGGACCCAGTACTTC. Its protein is CASMPSLGRGTQYF.

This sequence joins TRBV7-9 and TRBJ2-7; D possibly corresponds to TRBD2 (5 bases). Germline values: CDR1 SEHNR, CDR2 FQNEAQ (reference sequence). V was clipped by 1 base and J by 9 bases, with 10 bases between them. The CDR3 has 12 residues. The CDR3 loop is CASSLDVGGQYF. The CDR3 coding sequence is TGTGCCAGCAGCTTAGACGTAGGAGGGCAGTACTTC.

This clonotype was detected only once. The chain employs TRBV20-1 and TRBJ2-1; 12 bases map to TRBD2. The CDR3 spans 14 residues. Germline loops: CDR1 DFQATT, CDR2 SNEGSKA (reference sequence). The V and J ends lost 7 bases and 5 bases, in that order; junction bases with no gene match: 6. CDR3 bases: TGCAGTGGCAAGACTAGCGGGAGAGACAATGAGCAGTTCTTC. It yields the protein CSGKTSGRDNEQFF.

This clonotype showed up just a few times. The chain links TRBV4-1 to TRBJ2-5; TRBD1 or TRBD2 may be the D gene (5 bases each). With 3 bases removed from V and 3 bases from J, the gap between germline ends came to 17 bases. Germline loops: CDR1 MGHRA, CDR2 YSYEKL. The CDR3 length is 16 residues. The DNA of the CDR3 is TGCGCCAGCAGCCAGGTACCAGGGAGAGATGAAGAGACCCAGTACTTC. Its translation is CASSQVPGRDEETQYF.

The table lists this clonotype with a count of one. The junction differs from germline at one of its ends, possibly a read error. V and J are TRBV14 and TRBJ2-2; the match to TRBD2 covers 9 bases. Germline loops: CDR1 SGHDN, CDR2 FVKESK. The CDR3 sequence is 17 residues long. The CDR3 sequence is CASSHLSSGRYTGELFF. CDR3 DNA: TGTGCCAGCAGCCATTTATCCAGCGGGAGGTACACTGGGGAGCTGTTTTTT.

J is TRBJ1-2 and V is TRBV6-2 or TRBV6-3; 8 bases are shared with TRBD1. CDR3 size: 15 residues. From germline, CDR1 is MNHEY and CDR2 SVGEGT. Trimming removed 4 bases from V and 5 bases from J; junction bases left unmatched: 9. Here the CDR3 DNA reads TGTGCCAGCAGTTCCCAACGGGGGACAGGATATGGCTACACCTTC. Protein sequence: CASSSQRGTGYGYTF.

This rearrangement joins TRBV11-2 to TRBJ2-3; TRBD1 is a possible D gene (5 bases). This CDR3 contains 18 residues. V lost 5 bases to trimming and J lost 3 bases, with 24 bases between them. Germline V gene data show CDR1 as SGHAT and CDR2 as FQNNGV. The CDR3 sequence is CASSRTRAAGEWTDTQYF. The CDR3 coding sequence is TGTGCCAGCAGCCGAACCAGGGCAGCAGGAGAGTGGACAGATACGCAGTATTTT.

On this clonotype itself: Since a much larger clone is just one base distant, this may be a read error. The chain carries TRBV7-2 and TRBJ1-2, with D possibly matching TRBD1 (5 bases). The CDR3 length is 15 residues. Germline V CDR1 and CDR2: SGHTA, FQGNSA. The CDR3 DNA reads TGTGCCAGCAGCTTAGAAGGCGGCAGGGTGCATGGCTGCACCTTC. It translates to CASSLEGGRVHGCTF.

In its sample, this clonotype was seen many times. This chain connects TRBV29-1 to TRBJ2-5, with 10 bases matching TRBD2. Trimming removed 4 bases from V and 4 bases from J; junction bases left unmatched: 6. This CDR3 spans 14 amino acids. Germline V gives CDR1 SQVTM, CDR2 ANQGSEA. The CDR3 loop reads CSVGLAGVGETQYF. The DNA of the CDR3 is TGCAGCGTTGGCCTAGCGGGAGTAGGAGAGACCCAGTACTTC.

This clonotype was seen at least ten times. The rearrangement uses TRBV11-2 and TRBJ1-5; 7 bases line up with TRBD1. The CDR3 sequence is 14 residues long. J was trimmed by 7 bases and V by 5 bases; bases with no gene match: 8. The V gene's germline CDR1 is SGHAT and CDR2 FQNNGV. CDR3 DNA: TGTGCCAGCAGCGGCCAGGGGGGAGCCCAGCCCCAGCATTTT. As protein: CASSGQGGAQPQHF. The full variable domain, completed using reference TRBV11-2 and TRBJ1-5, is EAGVAQSPRYKIIEKRQSVAFWCNPISGHATLYWYQQILGQGPKLLIQFQNNGVVDDSQLPKDRFSAERLKGVDSTLKIQPAKLEDSAVYLCASSGQGGAQPQHFGDGTRLSIL.

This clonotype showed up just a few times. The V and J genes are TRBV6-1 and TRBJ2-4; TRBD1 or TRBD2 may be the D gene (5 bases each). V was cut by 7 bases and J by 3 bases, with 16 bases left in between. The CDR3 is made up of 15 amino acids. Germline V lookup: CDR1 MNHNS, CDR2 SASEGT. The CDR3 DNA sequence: TGTGCCAGCACTCTCCTCCGGGACGGCAAAAACATTCAGTACTTC. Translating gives CASTLLRDGKNIQYF.

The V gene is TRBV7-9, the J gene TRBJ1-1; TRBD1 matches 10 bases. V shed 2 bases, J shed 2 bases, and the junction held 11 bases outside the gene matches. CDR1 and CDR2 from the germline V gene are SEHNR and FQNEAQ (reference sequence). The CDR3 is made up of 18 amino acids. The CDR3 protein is CASSLMVGTGAINTEAFF. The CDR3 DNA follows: TGTGCCAGCAGCTTAATGGTTGGGACAGGGGCTATTAACACTGAAGCTTTCTTT.

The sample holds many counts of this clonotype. The CDR3 bases are TGTGCCAGCAGCTTCCGGGACACCCACTACGAGCAGTACTTC. Amino acid sequence: CASSFRDTHYEQYF. This chain links TRBV7-2 with TRBJ2-7, with D perhaps TRBD1 (6 bases). This CDR3 comprises 14 residues. V was shortened by 3 bases and J by 3 bases, with 12 bases between the two germline ends. Looked up from germline, CDR1 is SGHTA and CDR2 is FQGNSA.

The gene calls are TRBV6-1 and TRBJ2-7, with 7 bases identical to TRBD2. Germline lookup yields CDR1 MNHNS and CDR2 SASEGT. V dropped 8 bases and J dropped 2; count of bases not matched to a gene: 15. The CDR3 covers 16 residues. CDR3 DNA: TGTGCCAGCGCAAACCTCGGGCGGGAGCTACCCTACGAGCAGTACTTC. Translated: CASANLGRELPYEQYF.